This is a list of T cell receptor beta chains from one sample in a study of cytomegalovirus exposure and HLA in healthy donors. Profiling relied on immunoSEQ multiplex PCR, and the TCRdb table lists in-frame clones only, not all of them. The sample lists over 150,000 clones; 80% were seen once. Sequenced material: PBMCs. All receptors derive from a man aged 30-40 years in good health and CMV-seronegative. Each CDR3 is given with its conserved first and last residue. A D gene is named only where the DNA matches it firmly. A clone size is listed for some rows: how often the clone was seen (once, few, many), or a class if it is expanded.

>TRBJ1-1|NA|TRBV7-9|NA
TGTGCCAGCAGCTTCTCAGTGATGAACACTGAAGCTTTCTTT
CASSFSVMNTEAFF
>TRBJ2-3|NA|TRBV11-3|NA
TGTGCCAGCAGCGGGGCCTCATCCGATACGCAGTATTTT
CASSGASSDTQYF
>TRBJ2-5|NA|TRBV15|NA
TGTGCCACCAGCAGAGATGGGGCAGGACAAGAGACCCAGTACTTC
CATSRDGAGQETQYF
>TRBJ2-2|NA|TRBV6-1|NA
TGTGCCAGCAGTTTTACAAACACCGGGGAGCTGTTTTTT
CASSFTNTGELFF
>TRBJ2-2|NA|TRBV6-6|few
TGTGCCAGCAGTTACCCAGGGCGCACCGGGGAGCTGTTTTTT
CASSYPGRTGELFF
>TRBJ2-2|TRBD2|TRBV9|NA
TGTGCCAGCAGCGCACCGGGACTAGCGGGAGGAGGCACCGGGGAGCTGTTTTTT
CASSAPGLAGGGTGELFF
>TRBJ2-7|NA|TRBV7-8|NA
TGTGCCAGCAGCACGCGGGACAGACCCTACGAGCAGTACTTC
CASSTRDRPYEQYF
>TRBJ2-3|NA|TRBV5-8|few
TGTGCCAGCAGCTTGTTCTTGCGGGGGCGCACAGATACGCAGTATTTT
CASSLFLRGRTDTQYF
>TRBJ1-3|NA|TRBV11-2|NA
TGTGCCAGCAGCTTAACGTCGGGAAGCTCTGGAAACACCATATATTTT
CASSLTSGSSGNTIYF
>TRBJ1-4|NA|TRBV4-3|NA
TGCGCCAGCAGCCAAGATTGGGCGGGTTTAGGCGAAAAACTGTTTTTT
CASSQDWAGLGEKLFF
>TRBJ1-2|NA|TRBV28|NA
TGTGCCAGCAGTTTATCACAGGTGAATTACTATGGCTACACCTTC
CASSLSQVNYYGYTF
>TRBJ1-4|NA|TRBV27|NA
TGTGCCAGCAGTACCAATCCCCCGGGGGACCGCGAATTTAATGAAAAACTGTTTTTT
CASSTNPPGDREFNEKLFF
>TRBJ2-1|NA|TRBV5-6|NA
TGTGCCAGCAGCTTTAGGGAGTTTAGGCACAATGAGCAGTTCTTC
CASSFREFRHNEQFF
>TRBJ1-2|NA|TRBV29-1|NA
TGCAGCGTTGAACAGGGTAACCGCTACACCTTC
CSVEQGNRYTF
>TRBJ2-3|NA|TRBV6-1|NA
TGTGCCAGCCACAAGTCTAGCACAGATACGCAATATTTT
CASHKSSTDTQYF
>TRBJ2-6|TRBD1|TRBV7-2|few
TGTGCCAGCAGCTGGGCAGGGGGCACTGGGGCCAACGTCCTGACTTTC
CASSWAGGTGANVLTF